These T cell receptor beta chains were read from a single sample in a study of Ad26.COV2.S vaccination and SARS-CoV-2 variants. Profiling relied on immunoSEQ multiplex PCR, and the TCRdb table lists in-frame clones only, not all of them. Altogether about 390,000 clones are present, more than 85% being singletons, with the ten largest covering roughly 3.5%. The specimen was peripheral blood, collected in a trial of Ad26.COV2.S vaccine versus placebo. All receptors derive from a person aged 18-65 years who received the Ad26.COV2.S COVID-19 vaccine or a placebo. CDR3s include the opening cysteine and the closing phenylalanine or tryptophan. The order of the fields is D gene, J gene, V gene, CDR3 protein. The D gene is left open where the match is weak.

>-|TRBJ2-4|TRBV21-1
CASTPKGGQMDGWPNIQYF
>TRBD2|TRBJ2-3|TRBV7-2
CASSFRGGRDTQYF
>-|TRBJ1-6|TRBV5-4
CASSLGRDKNSPLHF
>-|TRBJ2-1|TRBV11-3
CASSYVGPGANSYNEQFF
>TRBD1|TRBJ2-7|TRBV19
CASSAGQGRAYEQYF
>-|TRBJ2-7|TRBV27
CASSFGPGVAYEQYF
>-|TRBJ2-7|TRBV6-2/TRBV6-3
CASSYAGVGEQYF
>-|TRBJ2-3|TRBV5-6
CASSLNPSSTDTQYF
>-|TRBJ2-5|TRBV4-2
CASSQEWSQETQYF
>TRBD1|TRBJ2-5|TRBV5-1
CASSLGAGQGQETQYF
>-|TRBJ2-1|TRBV11-2
CASSLEYRGIDEQFF
>-|TRBJ1-5|TRBV27
CASSLLGGDQPQHF
>-|TRBJ2-1|TRBV29-1
CSAGGSSYNEQFF
>-|TRBJ2-5|TRBV7-9
CASSPAFGGSETQYF
>-|TRBJ1-6|TRBV5-5
CASSLGDNSPLHF
>TRBD1|TRBJ2-7|TRBV9
CASSPDRGGSYEQYF
>-|TRBJ1-2|TRBV5-1
CASREGGVEGYTF
>-|TRBJ1-2|TRBV5-6
CASSRGPRYGYTF
>-|TRBJ1-6|TRBV6-5
CASSYWGDNSPLHF
>-|TRBJ2-1|TRBV2
CAISRTGSYNEQFF
>-|TRBJ1-2|TRBV6-5
CASSSTNLYGYTF
>-|TRBJ2-3|TRBV7-9
CASSLGLSTDTQYF
>-|TRBJ1-5|TRBV6-5
CASTRLGGDNQPQHF
>-|TRBJ2-5|TRBV6-6
CASSSQGWETQYF
>-|TRBJ1-1|TRBV3-1/TRBV3-2
CASSLGTVNTEAFF
>-|TRBJ1-1|TRBV27
CASSLSGEGGTEAFF
>-|TRBJ2-3|TRBV7-9
CASTDGSGPDTQYF
>TRBD1|TRBJ1-2|TRBV4-1
CASSLNSGHGTGRFSF
>TRBD1|TRBJ2-3|TRBV5-1
CASSTDRGADTQYF
>-|TRBJ1-2|TRBV20-1
CSASSVSLGYTF
>TRBD2|TRBJ2-5|TRBV4-1
CASSQDRTSQETQYF
>-|TRBJ1-2|TRBV9
CASSVAGYGYTF
>TRBD1|TRBJ1-2|TRBV24-1
CATNQTGDYGYTF
>TRBD1|TRBJ2-7|TRBV5-4
CASSRQGSSYEQYF
>TRBD2|TRBJ2-5|TRBV18
CASSPTSSSQETQYF
>TRBD1|TRBJ2-7|TRBV5-6
CASSWTGLNEQYF
>TRBD2|TRBJ2-1|TRBV7-9
CASSRLTSGGYNEQFF
>-|TRBJ2-5|TRBV5-6
CASSPLGTERPQETQYF
>-|TRBJ1-3|TRBV6-6
CASSSDGNSGNTIYF
>-|TRBJ1-5|TRBV6-5
CASIKGPEAEPQHF
>-|TRBJ2-2|TRBV4-3
CASSQAYRVSGELFF
>-|TRBJ2-2|TRBV24-1
CATTLGGTGELFF
>-|TRBJ1-6|TRBV10-1
CASSERPDSPLHF
>-|TRBJ2-5|TRBV6-1
CASSEWGGETQYF
>-|TRBJ2-7|TRBV5-1
CASSLVHLSSYEQYF
>-|TRBJ1-5|TRBV29-1
CSVVQGNQPQHF
>-|TRBJ1-2|TRBV7-2
CASSLGPPGGAYGYTF
>-|TRBJ1-2|TRBV7-8
CASSLGTLNYGYTF
>-|TRBJ1-4|TRBV4-2
CASSQDLGLSGKLFF